This entry lists 9 T cell receptor beta chains sequenced from one sample in a study of control samples from healthy donors and cancer patients. Sequencing used immunoSEQ multiplex PCR; TCRdb keeps in-frame clones, though not all of them. This table holds over 100,000 clones, about 91% found once. What was sequenced was blood. Every receptor here comes from a young woman in good health.

The V call is TRBV28, the J call TRBJ2-2; D gene unclear. This CDR3 region has 18 residues. The V end was cut by 7 bases, the J end by 4 bases, with 25 bases between. Germline V gene sequence: CDR1 MDHEN, CDR2 SYDVKM. Here the CDR3 reads CASTKFPTGDKGTGELFF. For the CDR3, the DNA is TGTGCCAGCACCAAATTCCCGACTGGCGATAAGGGCACCGGGGAGCTGTTTTTT.

This clone was recorded a few times. This sequence joins TRBV29-1 and TRBJ1-5; tentative D call: TRBD1 (5 bases). V lost 4 bases and J lost 7, with 14 bases in between. Per germline, CDR1 SQVTM and CDR2 ANQGSEA. This CDR3 has 13 residues. In nucleotides, the CDR3 is TGCAGCGTTGTAGGCAGGGAAGGGCAGCCCCAGCATTTT. This gives the protein CSVVGREGQPQHF.

This rearrangement joins TRBV4-3 to TRBJ1-1; D gene ambiguous. The CDR3 totals 14 residues. Between the trimmed V and J ends, which lost 1 base and 4 bases, there was a span of 10 bases. Germline V gene data show CDR1 as LGHNA and CDR2 as YSLEER. Written as DNA, the CDR3 is TGCGCCAGCAGCCAAGTTGGGCAGGCCACTGAAGCTTTCTTT. Its protein is CASSQVGQATEAFF.

The chain couples TRBV24-1 to TRBJ1-6; D remains unclear. CDR1 and CDR2 (germline): KGHDR, SFDVKD. The CDR3 consists of 12 residues. V shed 3 bases and J shed 7 bases, with 3 bases lying between them. The CDR3 DNA is TGTGCCACCAGTGATGGGAATTCACCCCTCCACTTT. It is translated as CATSDGNSPLHF.

V is TRBV4-3 and J is TRBJ2-7; D is undetermined. Germline CDR1 LGHNA, CDR2 YSLEER. The CDR3 length is 14 residues. Trimming stripped 0 bases from V and 7 bases from J, with 13 bases between. In DNA, the CDR3 is TGCGCCAGCAGCCAAGAAAAAAACGTTGGAGAGCAGTACTTC. Protein: CASSQEKNVGEQYF.

The V call is TRBV3-1 (or the pseudogene TRBV3-2), the J call TRBJ2-2, with D perhaps matching TRBD2 (6 bases). The V gene lost 0 bases and the J gene lost 1 base, with 24 bases spanning the gap. Germline V lookup: CDR1 LGHDT, CDR2 YNNKEL (reference sequence). This CDR3 region has 21 residues. CDR3 coding DNA: TGTGCCAGCAGCCAAGATTCTCCATTCAGAGGCGCCGGGGGGAACACCGGGGAGCTGTTTTTT. This encodes CASSQDSPFRGAGGNTGELFF.

This chain joins TRBV18 and TRBJ1-5; D gene uncertain. Germline loops: CDR1 KGHSH, CDR2 LQKENI. Trimming left V 6 bases short and J 0 bases short, with 12 bases between. CDR3 length equals 15 residues. The CDR3 loop reads CASSDDTFSNQPQHF. Here the CDR3 DNA reads TGTGCCAGCTCTGACGACACCTTTAGCAATCAGCCCCAGCATTTT.

Concerning this clone itself: Other nucleotide sequences from this sample produce the same CDR3. V is TRBV7-6 and J is TRBJ2-7; D is unresolved. The germline V gene has CDR1 SGHVS and CDR2 FNYEAQ. Trimming took 6 bases from V and 7 from J, leaving 22 bases between them. The CDR3 has 15 residues. CDR3 sequence: CASSPTGLHYGEQYF. CDR3 DNA sequence: TGTGCCAGCAGTCCCACCGGCCTCCACTACGGGGAGCAGTACTTC.

This chain connects TRBV24-1 to TRBJ2-3; 7 bases match TRBD1. This CDR3 comprises 15 residues. Germline V CDR1 and CDR2: KGHDR, SFDVKD. J lost 2 bases, V lost 2 bases, and 3 bases had no gene match. The CDR3 reads CATSDWGQNTDTQYF. For the CDR3, the DNA is TGTGCCACCAGTGATTGGGGACAGAACACAGATACGCAGTATTTT.